Only one count was recorded for the clone carrying this T cell receptor (beta chain). Its target is not known. Sequencing used immunoSEQ multiplex PCR; TCRdb keeps in-frame clones, though not all of them. The table lists approximately 11,000 clones, just over 45% of them singletons. This specimen comes from a study of T cell clonotyping in hematopoietic cell transplantation. V shed 1 base, J shed 0 bases, and the junction held 2 bases outside the gene matches. The germline CDR1 and CDR2 sequences are LNHDA and SQIVND (reference sequence). The CDR3 length is 15 residues. Findings and limits, study-wide: Higher Inverse Simpson Index values in graft donor and pretransplant recipient predicted broader posttransplant TCR diversity. Recipient TCR diversity dropped after transplant; expanded clonotypes rose from day 30 to 180.

V usage is TRBV19 and J usage is TRBJ2-7; 8 nucleotides align to TRBD1. The sequence was obtained from a male patient aged 45 to 59 who had an allogeneic stem cell transplant from an unrelated donor, so the T cells may come from the graft donor. Some clones in this sample may be carry-over from other donors' samples. This specimen was PBMCs, taken 30 days after allogeneic stem cell transplant. CDR3 protein: CASSIGTGPSYEQYF. The CDR3 bases are TGTGCCAGTAGTATAGGGACAGGGCCCTCCTACGAGCAGTACTTC.